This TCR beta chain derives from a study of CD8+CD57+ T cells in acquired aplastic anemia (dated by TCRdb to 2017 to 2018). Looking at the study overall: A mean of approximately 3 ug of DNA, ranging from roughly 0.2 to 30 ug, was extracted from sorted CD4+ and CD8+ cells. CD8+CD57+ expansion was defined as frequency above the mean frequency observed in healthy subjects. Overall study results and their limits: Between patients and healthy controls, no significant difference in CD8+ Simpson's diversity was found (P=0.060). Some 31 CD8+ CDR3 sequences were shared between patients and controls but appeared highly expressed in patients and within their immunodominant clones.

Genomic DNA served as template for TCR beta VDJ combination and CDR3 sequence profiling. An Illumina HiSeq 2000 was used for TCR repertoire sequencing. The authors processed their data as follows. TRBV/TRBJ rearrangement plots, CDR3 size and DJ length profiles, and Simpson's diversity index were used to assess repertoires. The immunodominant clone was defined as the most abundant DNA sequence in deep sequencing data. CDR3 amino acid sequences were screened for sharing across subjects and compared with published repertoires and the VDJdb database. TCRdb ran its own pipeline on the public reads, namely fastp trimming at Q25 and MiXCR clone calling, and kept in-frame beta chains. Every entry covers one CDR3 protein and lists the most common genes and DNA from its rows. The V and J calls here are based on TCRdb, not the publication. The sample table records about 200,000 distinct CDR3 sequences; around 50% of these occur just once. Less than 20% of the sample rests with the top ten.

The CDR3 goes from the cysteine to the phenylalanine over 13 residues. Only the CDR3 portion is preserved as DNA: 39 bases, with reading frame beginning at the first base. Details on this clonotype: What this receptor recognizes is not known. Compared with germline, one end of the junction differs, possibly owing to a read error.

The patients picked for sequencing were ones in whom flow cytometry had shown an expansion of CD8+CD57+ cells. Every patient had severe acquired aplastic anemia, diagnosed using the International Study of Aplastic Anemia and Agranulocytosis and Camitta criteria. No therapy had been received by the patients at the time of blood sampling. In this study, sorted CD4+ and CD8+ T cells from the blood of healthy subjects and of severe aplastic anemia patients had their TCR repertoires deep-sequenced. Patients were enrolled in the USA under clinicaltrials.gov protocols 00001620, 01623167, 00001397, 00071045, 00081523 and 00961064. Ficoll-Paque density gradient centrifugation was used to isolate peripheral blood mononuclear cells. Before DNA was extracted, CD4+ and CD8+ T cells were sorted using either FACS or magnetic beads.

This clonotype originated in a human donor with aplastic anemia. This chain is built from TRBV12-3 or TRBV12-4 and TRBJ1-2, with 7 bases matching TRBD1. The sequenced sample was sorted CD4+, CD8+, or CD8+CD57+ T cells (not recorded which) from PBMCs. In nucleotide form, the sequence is TGTGCCAGCAGTTCGACAGGGAGGTATGGCTACATCTTC. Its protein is CASSSTGRYGYIF.